Below, 30 T cell receptor beta chains from the same sample are listed, as sequenced in a study of blood T cell repertoires in COVID-19. Sequencing used immunoSEQ multiplex PCR; TCRdb keeps in-frame clones, though not all of them. The data contain tens of thousands of clones, 86% of them singletons. Material for sequencing was peripheral blood. These TCRs come from a middle-aged man with active or convalescent COVID-19.

The genes are TRBV15 and TRBJ1-1, with 9 nucleotides matching TRBD1. Trimming removed 4 bases from V and 11 bases from J; junction bases left unmatched: 11. This CDR3 has 14 amino acids. Germline-derived CDR1 and CDR2 are LNHNV and YYDKDF (reference sequence). Here the CDR3 reads CATSTRKTDRGAFF. CDR3 coding DNA: TGTGCCACCAGCACCCGGAAGACTGACAGGGGGGCTTTCTTT.

This chain links TRBV7-9 with TRBJ2-7, with D uncertain. Germline values: CDR1 SEHNR, CDR2 FQNEAQ (reference sequence). This CDR3 contains 12 residues. V was shortened by 6 bases and J by 9 bases, with 15 bases between the two germline ends. The DNA of the CDR3 is TGTGCCAGCAGTCTTACATCGTCGTTGCAGTACTTC. This encodes CASSLTSSLQYF. The whole variable domain, filled in from reference TRBV7-9 and TRBJ2-7, reads DTGVSQNPRHKITKRGQNVTFRCDPISEHNRLYWYRQTLGQGPEFLTYFQNEAQLEKSRLLSDRFSAERPKGSFSTLEIQRTEQGDSAMYLCASSLTSSLQYFGPGTRLTVT.

The rearrangement joins TRBV2 to TRBJ2-1, with D possibly being TRBD2 (6 bases). With 10 bases removed from V and 0 bases from J, the gap between germline ends came to 13 bases. Germline V gene data show CDR1 as SNHLY and CDR2 as FYNNEI. The CDR3 consists of 14 residues. The CDR3 loop reads CATGGHPSYNEQFF. CDR3 nucleotide sequence: TGTGCCACCGGAGGGCACCCCTCCTACAATGAGCAGTTCTTC.

This clone was picked up one time. The chain's CDR3 is CASSQGLAGGIQETQYF. CDR3 nucleotides: TGTGCCAGCAGCCAAGGACTAGCGGGGGGAATCCAAGAGACCCAGTACTTC. V gene TRBV3-1 (or the pseudogene TRBV3-2) combines with J gene TRBJ2-5; 13 bases agree with TRBD2. In germline, CDR1 is LGHDT, CDR2 YNNKEL (reference sequence). After removal of 1 base from V and 1 base from J, the junction contained 3 bases not matched to a gene. This CDR3 has 17 residues.

This clone was counted a single time. The rearrangement links TRBV28 to TRBJ1-4; D gene uncertain. Trimming stripped 6 bases from V and 15 bases from J, with 14 bases between. CDR1 and CDR2 from the germline V gene are MDHEN and SYDVKM. This CDR3 has 11 amino acids. The CDR3 sequence is CASRSRYEVFF. CDR3 bases: TGTGCCAGCAGGAGCCGTTATGAGGTGTTTTTT.

The chain links TRBV28 to TRBJ2-5, with 7 positions matching TRBD1. J gave up 3 bases and V 5 bases, and 9 bases lay outside the gene matches. Germline V gene data show CDR1 as MDHEN and CDR2 as SYDVKM. CDR3 length: 15 amino acids. This chain's CDR3 is CASSDPGTVEETQYF. DNA for the CDR3: TGTGCCAGCAGTGACCCCGGGACAGTAGAAGAGACCCAGTACTTC.

J is TRBJ2-5 and V is TRBV29-1; 9 bases align to TRBD2. Trimming took 1 base from V and 7 from J; bases not matched to a gene: 4. CDR3 length equals 13 residues. From germline, CDR1 is SQVTM and CDR2 ANQGSEA. CDR3 in DNA: TGCAGCGTTGAAGGCGGGGGGGCGGTGACCCAGTACTTC. Protein sequence: CSVEGGGAVTQYF.

The chain combines TRBV5-1 with TRBJ2-3; D may be TRBD2 (7 bases). In germline, CDR1 is SGHRS, CDR2 YFSETQ. CDR3 length: 16 amino acids. V lost 2 bases and J lost 0, with 13 bases in between. Written as DNA, the CDR3 is TGCGCCAGCAGCTTCTTAGGGGGGGGGAGCACAGATACGCAGTATTTT. It codes for CASSFLGGGSTDTQYF.

The chain links TRBV27 to TRBJ2-3; D unclear. The germline V gene has CDR1 MNHEY and CDR2 SMNVEV (reference sequence). The CDR3 is made up of 12 amino acids. Trimming pared 5 bases from V and 1 base from J, leaving 4 bases between. DNA of the CDR3: TGTGCCAGCAGTCCGGGCACAGATACGCAGTATTTT. It specifies CASSPGTDTQYF.

This chain joins TRBV15 and TRBJ2-5, with 8 bases fitting TRBD2. In germline, CDR1 is LNHNV, CDR2 YYDKDF (reference sequence). After removal of 3 bases from V and 1 base from J, the junction contained 7 bases not matched to a gene. This CDR3 spans 16 amino acids. The CDR3 sequence: CATSRAVSGGQETQYF. CDR3 DNA sequence: TGTGCCACCAGCAGGGCGGTCAGCGGGGGCCAAGAGACCCAGTACTTC.

The rearrangement links TRBV21-1 to TRBJ2-7; TRBD1 was called by the table and not checked on the DNA. TRBV21-1 is annotated as a pseudogene. This CDR3 comprises 12 residues. CDR3 in DNA: TGTGCCAGCGTAGGGGGCGGCTACGAGCAGTACTTC. It encodes CASVGGGYEQYF.

The gene calls are TRBV19 and TRBJ1-2; D remains ambiguous. This CDR3 comprises 13 residues. Deletions cut 6 bases from V and 5 bases from J, with 13 bases between. Germline CDR1 LNHDA, CDR2 SQIVND (reference sequence). In nucleotides, the CDR3 is TGTGCCAGTAGAGAGGCCTCCACATATGGCTACACCTTC. Protein: CASREASTYGYTF. The full variable domain, its missing parts supplied by reference TRBV19 and TRBJ1-2, is DGGITQSPKYLFRKEGQNVTLSCEQNLNHDAMYWYRQDPGQGLRLIYYSQIVNDFQKGDIAEGYSVSREKKESFPLTVTSAQKNPTAFYLCASREASTYGYTFGSGTRLTVV.

The rearrangement joins TRBV27 to TRBJ1-2; TRBD1 agrees at 8 bases. Germline V gives CDR1 MNHEY, CDR2 SMNVEV (reference sequence). V shed 4 bases and J 8 bases; nucleotides not matched to a gene: 9. CDR3 length equals 14 residues. The CDR3 is CASSYRQGSWGYTF. As DNA, the CDR3 is TGTGCCAGCAGTTACAGACAGGGGTCGTGGGGCTACACCTTC.

This clone showed up just once. The chain links TRBV30 to TRBJ2-3; TRBD1 might be the D (5 bases). Germline V CDR1 and CDR2: GTSNPN, SVGIG (reference sequence). The length of the CDR3 is 13 residues. V was trimmed by 2 bases and J by 2 bases, leaving 8 bases between them. CDR3 in DNA: TGTGCCTGGAGTTCAGGGATCACAGATACGCAGTATTTT. Translating gives CAWSSGITDTQYF.

The chain combines TRBV15 with TRBJ1-1, with D unresolved. Germline V CDR1 and CDR2: LNHNV, YYDKDF (reference sequence). V gave up 8 bases and J gave up 2 bases, with 15 bases separating them. This CDR3 contains 14 residues. The CDR3 loop reads CATLAGGLNTEAFF. The CDR3 nucleotides are TGTGCCACCCTCGCCGGAGGCCTAAACACTGAAGCTTTCTTT.

The J gene is TRBJ2-7, the V gene TRBV12-5; D is ambiguous. Germline V gives CDR1 LGHNT, CDR2 FRNRAP. The CDR3 has 12 amino acids. The V and J ends lost 2 bases and 9 bases respectively, with 11 bases between them. Here the CDR3 reads CASGLRLPGQYV. Here the CDR3 DNA reads TGTGCTAGTGGTTTGCGACTCCCCGGGCAGTACGTC.

The gene calls are TRBV3-1 (or the pseudogene TRBV3-2) and TRBJ2-3; 9 bases are shared with TRBD2. The CDR3 is 15 residues long. V lost 1 base and J lost 6; bases outside the gene matches: 5. Germline-derived CDR1 and CDR2 are LGHDT and YNNKEL (reference sequence). Here the CDR3 DNA reads TGTGCCAGCAGCCAAGTTGCGGGGGGGGCGGATACGCAGTATTTT. This codes for CASSQVAGGADTQYF.

The table lists this clone with a few counts. The chain recombines TRBV19 with TRBJ2-5; D may be TRBD2 (7 bases). V was pared by 5 bases and J by 3 bases, with 10 bases between. This CDR3 contains 13 residues. Germline values: CDR1 LNHDA, CDR2 SQIVND (reference sequence). The CDR3 is CASSSGGKETQYF. CDR3 in DNA: TGTGCCAGTAGTTCGGGGGGCAAAGAGACCCAGTACTTC.

This chain links TRBV7-2 with TRBJ1-3; D possibly corresponds to TRBD1 (6 bases). The CDR3 covers 15 residues. The germline CDR1 and CDR2 sequences are SGHTA and FQGNSA. V shed 6 bases and J shed 1 base, with 13 bases lying between them. CDR3 protein: CASSPGAVSGNTIYF. CDR3 bases: TGTGCCAGCAGTCCAGGGGCTGTTTCTGGAAACACCATATATTTT.

This chain links TRBV6-2 or TRBV6-3 with TRBJ2-5; no clear D. Trimming shortened V by 6 bases and J by 1 base, and 6 bases separated the two germline ends. The CDR3 spans 12 residues. The germline V gene has CDR1 MNHEY and CDR2 SVGEGT. CDR3 amino acids: CASSLSQETQYF. The CDR3 bases are TGTGCCAGCAGCCTATCCCAAGAGACCCAGTACTTC.

The gene calls are TRBV29-1 and TRBJ2-2; the match to TRBD1 covers 7 bases. Trimming took 2 bases from V and 7 from J; bases not matched to a gene: 4. This CDR3 is built from 13 residues. Germline CDR1 SQVTM, CDR2 ANQGSEA. The CDR3 loop reads CSVEYNRGGELFF. The CDR3 nucleotides read TGCAGCGTTGAATACAACAGGGGCGGGGAGCTGTTTTTT.

The rearrangement links TRBV3-1 (or the pseudogene TRBV3-2) to TRBJ2-4, with TRBD2 identical over 7 bases. Trimming removed 1 base from V and 7 bases from J; junction bases left unmatched: 10. Germline CDR1 and CDR2: LGHDT and YNNKEL (reference sequence). The CDR3 consists of 16 residues. This CDR3 reads CASSQGRTAGWNIQYF. The CDR3 DNA is TGTGCCAGCAGCCAAGGTCGAACAGCGGGGTGGAACATTCAGTACTTC.

About this clone: This specimen includes other DNA sequences encoding the same CDR3. The rearrangement joins TRBV10-2 to TRBJ1-1; D perhaps matches TRBD1 (5 bases). This CDR3 is 15 amino acids long. Germline V gene lookup returns CDR1 WSHSY and CDR2 SAAADI. Trimming removed 3 bases from V and 0 bases from J, with 11 bases in between. The CDR3 coding sequence is TGCGCCAGCAGTGACCCGACAGTTATGAACACTGAAGCTTTCTTT. It yields the protein CASSDPTVMNTEAFF.

The chain carries TRBV18 and TRBJ2-7; 7 bases agree with TRBD1. The germline V gene encodes CDR1 KGHSH and CDR2 LQKENI. This CDR3 region has 15 residues. J was trimmed by 7 bases and V by 2 bases; bases with no gene match: 11. The CDR3 nucleotides are TGTGCCAGCTCACCAGACAGGGTTCGTCTGGGAGAGCAGTACTTC. Its translation: CASSPDRVRLGEQYF.

V and J are TRBV5-1 and TRBJ1-2, with TRBD1 as a possible D gene (6 bases). Trimming left V 2 bases short and J 6 bases short, with 11 bases between. CDR3 length: 13 residues. Germline CDR1 is SGHRS and CDR2 is YFSETQ. CDR3: CASSFSGGHGYTF. The CDR3 DNA follows: TGCGCCAGCAGCTTTTCTGGGGGCCATGGCTACACCTTC.

The chain has TRBV6-5 and TRBJ2-7; perhaps TRBD1 as D (5 bases). CDR3 size: 13 residues. CDR1 is MNHEY, CDR2 SVGAGI, per germline. Trimming left V 5 bases short and J 0 bases short, with 8 bases between. The CDR3 here is CASSRGHSYEQYF. Written as DNA, the CDR3 is TGTGCCAGCAGTAGAGGACACTCCTACGAGCAGTACTTC.

The chain couples TRBV19 to TRBJ2-3; TRBD1 matches at 7 bases. The trim removed 7 bases at V and 4 bases at J, leaving 5 bases unmatched. Germline CDR1 reads LNHDA; CDR2 reads SQIVND (reference sequence). This CDR3 is 13 amino acids long. CDR3 nucleotide sequence: TGTGCCAGTACCGACAGGGCCTCAGATACGCAGTATTTT. Protein sequence: CASTDRASDTQYF. The full variable domain, with the rest looked up from reference TRBV19 and TRBJ2-3, is DGGITQSPKYLFRKEGQNVTLSCEQNLNHDAMYWYRQDPGQGLRLIYYSQIVNDFQKGDIAEGYSVSREKKESFPLTVTSAQKNPTAFYLCASTDRASDTQYFGPGTRLTVL.

The genes are TRBV6-1 and TRBJ1-5, with no clear D. The CDR3 totals 12 residues. With 1 base removed from V and 9 bases from J, the gap between germline ends came to 7 bases. The V gene's germline CDR1 is MNHNS and CDR2 SASEGT. CDR3 sequence reads: CASSEGMRPQHF. In nucleotides, the CDR3 is TGTGCCAGCAGTGAAGGTATGAGGCCCCAGCATTTT.

This clone has just one count. The chain employs TRBV15 and TRBJ2-5; 9 nucleotides align to TRBD2. This CDR3 is built from 17 residues. Germline CDR1 reads LNHNV; CDR2 reads YYDKDF (reference sequence). The junction had 6 bases not matched to a gene; V was cut back by 0 bases and J by 1 base. DNA of the CDR3: TGTGCCACCAGCAGAGATCGTGGCGGGGGGGCCCAAGAGACCCAGTACTTC. Its protein is CATSRDRGGGAQETQYF.

The chain uses TRBV19 and TRBJ1-4; the match to TRBD1 covers 9 bases. The CDR3 covers 15 residues. Germline CDR1 and CDR2: LNHDA and SQIVND (reference sequence). V was clipped by 3 bases and J by 7 bases; unmatched bases: 6. DNA for the CDR3: TGTGCCAGTAGTATTCCCGGGACAGGGTCTGAAAAACTGTTTTTT. As protein: CASSIPGTGSEKLFF. The full variable domain, in which reference TRBV19 and TRBJ1-4 provide the parts outside the CDR3, is DGGITQSPKYLFRKEGQNVTLSCEQNLNHDAMYWYRQDPGQGLRLIYYSQIVNDFQKGDIAEGYSVSREKKESFPLTVTSAQKNPTAFYLCASSIPGTGSEKLFFGSGTQLSVL.